Following are 8 T cell receptor beta chains from one sample sequenced in a study of blood T cell repertoires in COVID-19. This table comes from immunoSEQ multiplex PCR, and its TCRdb copy is limited to in-frame clones, with some not included. This sample carries 110,000 to 150,000 clones, about four fifths of them seen once, and the ten largest clones take 3.5%. Specimen: peripheral blood. These receptors were obtained from a man between 65 and 80 years old who had recovered from COVID-19.

This clone is a singleton in its sample. This chain uses TRBV12-3 or TRBV12-4 with TRBJ2-3, with 7 bases aligning to TRBD2. The CDR3 has 13 residues. The junction had 3 bases not matched to a gene; V was cut back by 5 bases and J by 4 bases. CDR3: CASSPGRADTQYF. The DNA for the CDR3 is TGTGCCAGCAGTCCAGGGAGGGCAGATACGCAGTATTTT.

The V gene is TRBV7-9, the J gene TRBJ1-5; tentatively, D is TRBD1 (5 bases). Trimming cost V 8 bases and J 0 bases, with 17 bases left between them. Germline V gene data show CDR1 as SEHNR and CDR2 as FQNEAQ (reference sequence). This CDR3 has 16 residues. In DNA, the CDR3 is TGTGCCAGCTCCCATGGGCAGGGATATAGCAATCAGCCCCAGCATTTT. Protein sequence: CASSHGQGYSNQPQHF.

The gene calls are TRBV2 and TRBJ1-5, with D hard to call. V was cut by 8 bases and J by 0 bases, with 11 bases left in between. Germline V gives CDR1 SNHLY, CDR2 FYNNEI. The CDR3 is made up of 14 amino acids. CDR3 nucleotides: TGTGCCAGCGCGCCAGCGTATAGCAATCAGCCCCAGCATTTT. Translation gives CASAPAYSNQPQHF.

The genes are TRBV6-4 and TRBJ1-1; perhaps TRBD1 as D (5 bases). With 4 bases removed from V and 7 bases from J, the gap between germline ends came to 19 bases. CDR1 and CDR2 (germline): MRHNA, SNTAGT. The CDR3 totals 15 residues. The CDR3 coding sequence is TGTGCCAGCAGTGTCTCCCCGGGGGGAGTGGGTGAAGCTTTCTTT. This gives the protein CASSVSPGGVGEAFF.

The V and J genes are TRBV2 and TRBJ1-6; maybe TRBD1 (5 bases). Germline lookup yields CDR1 SNHLY and CDR2 FYNNEI. V was clipped by 10 bases and J by 8 bases, with 15 bases between them. This CDR3 has 13 amino acids. In DNA, the CDR3 is TGTGCCACCAGGCGGGGAGGGGATTCACCCCTCCACTTT. Its protein product is CATRRGGDSPLHF.

This clone came up a few times. The rearrangement links TRBV21-1 to TRBJ1-5; no DNA check was done on the table's D call, TRBD1. TRBV21-1 is a pseudogene segment. CDR3 length equals 14 residues. This CDR3 is CANRGGPRGQPQHF. The CDR3 DNA reads TGTGCCAATCGAGGGGGCCCCAGAGGTCAGCCCCAGCATTTT.

This clone is a singleton in its sample. The rearrangement links TRBV4-1 to TRBJ2-1; 9 nucleotides agree with TRBD2. The CDR3 loop spans 15 amino acids. With V trimmed by 2 bases and J by 7 bases, 6 bases remained unmatched. The germline V gene encodes CDR1 MGHRA and CDR2 YSYEKL. CDR3 in DNA: TGCGCCAGCAGCCAAACGGGACTAGCTGGGAATGAGCAGTTCTTC. Its translation is CASSQTGLAGNEQFF.

This clone was seen once. J is TRBJ2-1 and V is TRBV6-5; 12 positions match TRBD1. The germline V gene has CDR1 MNHEY and CDR2 SVGAGI. The CDR3 is 15 residues long. With 6 bases clipped from V and 6 bases from J, the junction kept 6 bases outside the gene matches. DNA of the CDR3: TGTGCCAGCAGCTCCGGGACAGGGGGCTTCAATGAGCAGTTCTTC. It translates to CASSSGTGGFNEQFF.